This T cell receptor beta chain was recovered during a study of cytomegalovirus exposure and HLA in healthy donors (dated by TCRdb to 2015 to 2018). In terms of the full investigation: According to an earlier analysis of 587 of the donors, some 180 million T cells yielded 95 million to 140 million unique TCR beta sequences and 250 to 350 Gb of sequence data. About 280 gigabases of sequencing data and tens of millions of unique TCR sequences were included in an early release covering 550 to 800 HLA-typed donors. The genetic ancestry cluster associated with self-reported Caucasian donors included around four fifths of the roughly 380 genotyped donors. The aim of the study was to test whether cataloging public T cell receptors could identify signatures of past pathogen exposure. The study profiled the T cell repertoires of approximately 700 subjects by immunosequencing and related them to cytomegalovirus serostatus. A separate validation cohort of 100 to 150 different subjects was used in addition to the roughly 720-subject first cohort. The study combined high-throughput TCR immunosequencing, statistical association of individual TCRs with disease status, and machine learning to predict cytomegalovirus infection status. A later analysis re-analyzed previously published TCR beta repertoires from approximately 670 donors and added high-resolution HLA genotyping to study TCR occurrence patterns. In the later analysis, no new phenotypic data were used to find candidate immune exposures; instead, reliance was placed on TCR beta sequences and their occurrence across donors. In an earlier analysis of 500 to 650 of the donors, high-throughput TCR beta sequencing was used to judge whether each TCR beta V gene segment behaved as functional or pseudogenic. Alongside the repertoire data, information on donor age, sex, ethnicity and CMV serostatus was compiled. A later genetic analysis took genome-wide SNP genotypes for 398 of the 666 donors and used that subset as a discovery cohort. Every repertoire in the discovery cohort had been generated on one and the same sequencing platform. HLA typing included class I and class II loci at four-digit resolution. Typing coverage differed by locus: A, B, C, DRB1 and DQB1 were typed in roughly 620-630 donors, DQA1 in about 560, DPA1 in some 600, and DPB1 in just under 490. Roughly five DR-DQ haplotypes were handled as single units for association and clustering because linkage in the cohort was strong. Across some 400 genotyped donors of the cohort, an average of approximately 240,000 unique TCR beta nucleotide sequences per donor were sequenced, and approximately 17% of those sequences were non-productive. General conclusions and limits of the study: In a later analysis, several top co-occurrence clusters were reported to appear linked to parvovirus B19, influenza, CMV and Epstein-Barr virus. In an earlier analysis of 587 of the donors, most TCR beta V segments were observed in productive rearrangements about 87% or about 30% of the time, broadly matching IMGT annotations. When HLA alleles, especially DR and DQ, strongly co-occurred, TCR associations were difficult to assign to individual alleles. In a later genetic analysis, a missense DCLRE1C variant was associated with V-gene and J-gene trimming of TCR beta chains, and the association was replicated in an independent cohort. In a later analysis, most CMV-associated TCR beta chains were found to appear HLA-restricted, with HLA associations seemingly driven largely by CMV exposure. Most TCR sequences were seen in very few donors, while some public TCRs were found in many individuals. Roughly uniform sequencing depth across donors was assumed in presence/absence analyses, although this assumption may not hold. A further reported finding was that TCR beta sequences accurately predicted the HLA-A and HLA-B alleles for most subjects in the first cohort. Compared with equally common non-associated chains, HLA-associated TCR beta chains in a later analysis were more clonally expanded and had lower generation probabilities. The study gave a list of some 150 TCR beta chains associated with cytomegalovirus. The cohort was sequenced for TCR beta chains only, and without alpha or paired-chain data the features that could be detected were limited. A few of the identified cytomegalovirus-associated TCR beta chains were confirmed in vitro to be specific for cytomegalovirus antigens. A group of highly shared sequence variants was considered likely to be a technical artifact of the sequencing pipeline. Because counts were too low, about 18 rarely observed V segments, including chromosome 9 orphons, were excluded from the earlier analysis of several hundred of the donors. According to a later analysis, TCR association rates differed among HLA loci, with DRB1 alleles showing the most associated TCRs and HLA-C alleles showing the fewest. The authors suggested that the approach could potentially be extended to other disease states and immunological phenotypes. At a false discovery rate of 0.05, a later analysis linked 15,000 to 20,000 TCR beta sequences to specific HLA alleles. According to a later genetic analysis, donors in an Asian-associated ancestry cluster had fewer N-insertions in productive TCRs than the approximately 700-donor mean. The 87-base-pair reads could not distinguish some IMGT-functional V segments, including TRBV6-2 and TRBV6-3, so those segments were excluded. The classifier was reported to diagnose cytomegalovirus status with high specificity and sensitivity in both the original cohort and the validation cohort. Because some donors lacked HLA typing at each locus, the association tests relied only on the typed subset. CMV serostatus was the only immune exposure information available for the cohort. Linkage disequilibrium might explain the correlated functional status among segregating V segments, but an unknown experimental factor could not be ruled out.

The cohort was made up of 666 healthy bone marrow donors. At the time of sampling, all cohort members were nominally healthy, though unrecorded immune exposures were likely present. The donor tested CMV seronegative and was one of the 352 seronegative cohort members. A peripheral blood sample was provided by each donor, and peripheral blood mononuclear cells were used for TCR beta sequencing. The Qiagen DNeasy Blood Extraction Kit was used to extract genomic DNA from the blood cell samples. This clone was recorded only once. No cognate antigen has been identified for it. No much larger clonotype is one base removed from it; base qualities were not supplied. Library generation was performed with the immunoSEQ multiplex PCR assay. The multiplex PCR relied on a mix of 60 forward primers for TCR Vbeta segments and 13 reverse primers for TCR Jbeta segments. The CDR3 region of rearranged TCR beta genes was amplified from genomic DNA by a multiplex PCR assay. Amplified TCR beta libraries were sequenced as 87-base-pair reads on the Illumina HiSeq System. As for the authors' bioinformatics: A later analysis tallied 70 million to 100 million unique TCR beta chains across the 666 repertoires, and approximately 12 million of those chains were shared by two or more donors. To remove PCR and sequencing errors, raw reads were error-corrected and collapsed into unique sequences using a nearest-neighbor algorithm that merged closely related sequences. Alignment of CDR3 sequences to IMGT reference sequences was used to assign V, D and J gene segments. Each retained sequence needed at least a six-nucleotide match to both a V gene segment and a J gene segment. Rearrangements were called productive when the CDR3 lacked stop codons and stayed in frame with V and J; all others were non-productive. CDR3 was defined by IMGT convention, running from the second conserved V-encoded cysteine to the conserved J-encoded phenylalanine. In an earlier analysis of around 640 of the donors, sequences lacking an unambiguous match to a single V gene segment were excluded. An earlier analysis of roughly 590 of the donors called V segments functional above 56.7% productive rearrangements and segregating when the between-donor standard deviation exceeded 5%. To diagnose cytomegalovirus status from the catalog of TCR beta chain sequences, a statistical classification framework was built. A later analysis assigned V and J genes by comparing TCR nucleotide sequences with IMGT/GENE-DB human TR gene sequences. A later analysis assigned CDR3 sequences and most-parsimonious VDJ recombination scenarios with the TCRdist pipeline. A later analysis defined each TCR beta chain by its CDR3 amino acid sequence plus V-gene family, and excluded reads lacking a unique V-gene family. In a later analysis, around 650 highly shared, low-generation-probability nucleotide sequences were removed to address suspected cross-contamination and a sequencing artifact. In a later analysis, a clonal expansion index was calculated for each public chain from normalized within-repertoire ranks of inferred template counts. In a later analysis, generation probabilities were computed using a VDJ recombination model fitted to out-of-frame rearrangements, and the results were checked against IGoR. In a later analysis, hypergeometric tests were used to score TCR-TCR, TCR-HLA and TCR-CMV co-occurrence, with a repertoire-size bias correction applied to TCR pairs. A later analysis estimated false discovery rates by permuting HLA or CMV assignments 20 times. In a later analysis, co-occurring TCRs were grouped using DBSCAN, with TCRdist sequence similarity added in when clustering inside HLA-allele-positive subsets. Co-occurrence clustering excluded repertoires with fewer than 30,000 or more than 120,000 public chains, plus five with anomalous nucleotide sharing. The table was pulled from immuneACCESS by TCRdb, which kept in-frame rearrangements only. Such tables lose some clones; where checked, under half of the loss comes from unresolved V genes, and the rest has no known cause. The V and J calls and clone size come from that table; D and trimming were worked out from the DNA. For this sample the table gives about 180,000 clones, of which over 75% were detected only once. About 0.5% of the sample lies in the top ten.

The junction shows trimming of 1 base on V and 3 bases on J, and the gene matches do not reach 3 bases of it. From its cysteine to its phenylalanine, the CDR3 spans 15 amino acids. The retained sequence is limited to the CDR3, 45 bases, with the frame set at the first base. As encoded in the germline V gene, CDR1 is MDHEN while CDR2 is SYDVKM. This chain joins TRBV28 to TRBJ2-7; TRBD2 fits 10 bases in the junction. The TCR comes from a woman aged 45-60 years in good health and CMV-seronegative. Sequencing was performed on PBMCs. CDR3 sequence: CASSLSASGGYEQYF. At the DNA level, the sequence is TGTGCCAGCAGTTTATCTGCTAGCGGGGGCTACGAGCAGTACTTC.